The next 8 T cell receptor beta chains were all read from a single sample in a study of blood T cells in healthy people across ages. PCR was performed a second time for roughly 7 to 11 cycles using a sample-barcoded 5' primer and a J-beta primer mix. TCRdb reprocessed the 5' RACE reads via MiXCR and lists one record per CDR3 protein. This table holds roughly 640,000 distinct CDR3 sequences, about 30% found once. The sequencing sample was made of blood. The receptors stem from a woman of 80 years or more in good health.

The genes are TRBV6-4 and TRBJ1-4; D possibly corresponds to TRBD1 (5 bases). Trimming took off 6 bases at V and 2 bases at J, with 22 bases between the two ends. The CDR3 runs 18 residues. Germline assignment: CDR1 MRHNA and CDR2 SNTAGT. The CDR3 protein is CASSQPLGFRDTNEKLFF. In DNA form, the CDR3 reads TGTGCCAGCAGCCAGCCGCTTGGCTTTCGGGACACTAATGAAAAACTGTTTTTT.

This clonotype showed up many times. The V and J genes are TRBV27 and TRBJ2-7; D call uncertain. The CDR3 runs 12 residues. Looked up from germline, CDR1 is MNHEY and CDR2 is SMNVEV (reference sequence). The ends were cut back, 4 bases at V and 6 bases at J, with 10 bases in the middle. The chain's CDR3 is CASSYRRGEQYF. CDR3 DNA sequence: TGTGCCAGCAGTTATCGGCGCGGCGAGCAGTACTTC.

A remark on this clonotype: This may come from a read error, since a much larger clone is one base off. This chain joins TRBV28 and TRBJ2-7, with D unclear. The V end lost 1 base, the J end lost 7 bases, and 17 bases lay between the germline ends. This CDR3 is built from 15 residues. The germline CDR1 and CDR2 sequences are MDHEN and SYDVKM. The DNA of the CDR3 is TGTGCCAGCAGTTTATTACAGATATCATACAATGAGCAGTACTTC. It specifies CASSLLQISYNEQYF.

This clonotype was counted ten times or more. This sequence joins TRBV12-3 or TRBV12-4 and TRBJ2-4; no clear D. This CDR3 is built from 12 residues. V was cut by 5 bases and J by 9 bases, with 11 bases left in between. DNA of the CDR3: TGTGCCAGCAGTCCACGCAGTCTCATTCAGTACTTC. This sequence encodes CASSPRSLIQYF.

In this sample, this clonotype turned up many times. V and J are TRBV28 and TRBJ2-7, with D unclear. This CDR3 spans 13 amino acids. Trimming stripped 5 bases from V and 6 bases from J, with 14 bases between. Germline loops: CDR1 MDHEN, CDR2 SYDVKM. The CDR3 sequence: CASSGWARGEQYF. The CDR3 nucleotides read TGTGCCAGCAGTGGATGGGCCAGAGGCGAGCAGTACTTC.

There are many counts of this clonotype. The V gene is TRBV20-1, the J gene TRBJ2-3, with a possible D match to TRBD1 (6 bases). The V and J ends lost 6 bases and 3 bases respectively, with 25 bases between them. Looked up from germline, CDR1 is DFQATT and CDR2 is SNEGSKA (reference sequence). The length of the CDR3 is 17 residues. CDR3 sequence (DNA): TGCAGTGCCAAAAAACCACCTCCAGAGGGGGTTACAGATACGCAGTATTTT. Translated, it gives CSAKKPPPEGVTDTQYF.

The chain uses TRBV30 and TRBJ1-6; 10 bases map to TRBD1. The trim removed 8 bases at V and 10 bases at J, leaving 8 bases unmatched. The germline CDR1 and CDR2 sequences are GTSNPN and SVGIG (reference sequence). The CDR3 is 13 amino acids. The CDR3 sequence is CAGTGQGKSPLHF. In nucleotides, the CDR3 is TGTGCCGGAACGGGACAGGGGAAATCACCCCTCCACTTT.

This clonotype was counted many times. This chain connects TRBV27 to TRBJ2-1; TRBD2 agrees at 13 bases. Germline trimming cut 10 bases from V and 6 bases from J; bases unmatched to any gene: 3. The CDR3 is 13 residues long. Germline lookup yields CDR1 MNHEY and CDR2 SMNVEV (reference sequence). This chain's CDR3 is CATTSGGANEQFF. CDR3 bases: TGTGCCACCACTAGCGGGGGGGCCAATGAGCAGTTCTTC.